The 25 T cell receptor beta chains below come from one sample, sequenced in a study of T cell repertoires in cytomegalovirus infection. TCRdb re-called the reads through MiXCR, storing one row per CDR3 protein. In the table there are roughly 300,000 distinct CDR3 sequences, over 7.5% of which are singletons. Specimen: PBMCs. These receptors were collected from a human donor in good health (CMV status not recorded). Some clones in this sample may be carry-over from other donors' samples.

In this sample, this clonotype turned up a few times. The chain links TRBV4-2 to TRBJ2-7; D not certain. The CDR3 runs 12 residues. The V end lost 1 base, the J end lost 6 bases, and 7 bases lay between the germline ends. CDR1 and CDR2 (germline): LGHNA, YNFKEQ. The CDR3 protein is CASSQGSGEQYF. The CDR3 coding sequence is TGTGCCAGCAGCCAAGGCTCGGGCGAGCAGTACTTC.

The sample holds many counts of this clonotype. The chain is built from TRBV7-6 and TRBJ2-5; D gene uncertain. This CDR3 is built from 15 residues. The germline gives CDR1 SGHVS, CDR2 FNYEAQ. The V end lost 5 bases, the J end lost 2 bases, and 15 bases lay between the germline ends. The CDR3 DNA is TGTGCCAGCAGCCCAAAAATTGGGGTACAAGAGACCCAGTACTTC. It encodes CASSPKIGVQETQYF.

In its sample, this clonotype was seen once. The rearrangement links TRBV7-2 to TRBJ2-7, with a possible D match to TRBD1 (5 bases). In germline, CDR1 is SGHTA, CDR2 FQGNSA. The CDR3 totals 13 residues. Trimming took off 3 bases at V and 7 bases at J, with 13 bases between the two ends. CDR3 in amino acids: CASSLGRISEQYF. As DNA, the CDR3 is TGTGCCAGCAGCTTGGGGCGGATCAGTGAGCAGTACTTC.

The chain recombines TRBV2 with TRBJ1-4, with a possible D match to TRBD1 (6 bases). The CDR3 length is 14 residues. Germline V gene lookup returns CDR1 SNHLY and CDR2 FYNNEI. The V end lost 7 bases, the J end lost 3 bases, and 12 bases lay between the germline ends. The CDR3 region has the DNA TGTGCCAGCAAGGGGGAGCCCTCTAATGAAAAACTGTTTTTT. Translating gives CASKGEPSNEKLFF.

J is TRBJ2-2 and V is TRBV20-1, with D perhaps given as TRBD1 or TRBD2 (5 bases each). Germline V CDR1 and CDR2: DFQATT, SNEGSKA (reference sequence). Trimming left V 0 bases short and J 6 bases short, with 14 bases between. The CDR3 covers 15 residues. Written as DNA, the CDR3 is TGCAGTGCTAGAGATTTGAAAGGGGACCCCGGGGAGCTGTTTTTT. Translating gives CSARDLKGDPGELFF.

This clonotype was counted many times. The CDR3 sequence: CASRVTGIENEQYF. The CDR3 DNA reads as TGTGCCAGCAGGGTGACAGGGATCGAGAACGAGCAGTACTTC. The chain is built from TRBV11-2 and TRBJ2-7; TRBD1 matches at 7 bases. V lost 6 bases to trimming and J lost 5 bases; unmatched junction nucleotides: 10. From germline, CDR1 is SGHAT and CDR2 FQNNGV. This CDR3 contains 14 residues.

This clonotype appeared a few times. The J gene is TRBJ1-5, the V gene TRBV28; D might be TRBD1 (6 bases). Germline V gives CDR1 MDHEN, CDR2 SYDVKM. Between the trimmed V and J ends, which lost 7 bases and 1 base, there was a span of 17 bases. This CDR3 spans 16 amino acids. The chain's CDR3 is CASTPRGGSSNQPQHF. The CDR3 nucleotides are TGTGCCAGCACTCCTAGGGGGGGAAGCAGCAATCAGCCCCAGCATTTT.

In this sample, this clonotype turned up a few times. The rearrangement joins TRBV12-3 or TRBV12-4 to TRBJ2-2; possibly TRBD1 for D (5 bases). The CDR3 spans 15 residues. V dropped 7 bases and J dropped 1 base, with 13 bases sitting between them. CDR3 coding DNA: TGTGCCAGCACAGTTTCAGGGCTGAACACCGGGGAGCTGTTTTTT. Protein product: CASTVSGLNTGELFF.

This chain connects TRBV11-2 to TRBJ2-3; TRBD2 matches at 13 bases. Germline-derived CDR1 and CDR2 are SGHAT and FQNNGV. The CDR3 extends over 19 amino acids. Trimming at V came to 2 bases and at J to 0 bases, leaving 8 bases not matched to a gene. CDR3 coding DNA: TGTGCCAGCAGCTTATACTGGACTAGCGGGGGCTATAGCACAGATACGCAGTATTTT. Its translation: CASSLYWTSGGYSTDTQYF. The full variable domain, its missing parts supplied by reference TRBV11-2 and TRBJ2-3, is EAGVAQSPRYKIIEKRQSVAFWCNPISGHATLYWYQQILGQGPKLLIQFQNNGVVDDSQLPKDRFSAERLKGVDSTLKIQPAKLEDSAVYLCASSLYWTSGGYSTDTQYFGPGTRLTVL.

This clonotype was detected many times. The chain is built from TRBV7-2 and TRBJ2-3; D is perhaps TRBD1 (8 bases). In germline, CDR1 is SGHTA, CDR2 FQGNSA. This CDR3 contains 14 residues. The V gene lost 5 bases and the J gene lost 3 bases, with 12 bases spanning the gap. CDR3 region: CASSPQGGTDTQYF. The CDR3 DNA sequence: TGTGCCAGCAGCCCACAGGGGGGGACAGATACGCAGTATTTT.

This rearrangement joins TRBV7-3 to TRBJ1-1, with D possibly being TRBD1 (5 bases). Between the trimmed V and J ends, which lost 0 bases and 8 bases, there was a span of 10 bases. CDR1 SGHTA and CDR2 FQGTGA come from the germline V gene. The CDR3 spans 13 residues. The CDR3 region has the DNA TGTGCCAGCAGCTTAACTGGGGCGAGGGAAGCTTTCTTT. Translating gives CASSLTGAREAFF.

This clonotype appeared a few times. The rearrangement links TRBV2 to TRBJ2-3; 7 nucleotides line up with TRBD2. V gave up 8 bases and J gave up 3 bases; unmatched junction bases: 5. The CDR3 is made up of 13 amino acids. Germline values: CDR1 SNHLY, CDR2 FYNNEI. DNA of the CDR3: TGTGCCAGCGCCGGGGGGTCGACAGATACGCAGTATTTT. Protein product: CASAGGSTDTQYF.

This clonotype has ten or more counts. The chain employs TRBV19 and TRBJ1-1, with D possibly TRBD1 on 5 matching bases. This CDR3 has 13 residues. V was trimmed by 6 bases and J by 5 bases, leaving 13 bases between them. Germline V gives CDR1 LNHDA, CDR2 SQIVND (reference sequence). The CDR3 spells CASRSDGGTEAFF. DNA for the CDR3: TGTGCCAGTAGGTCGGACGGGGGAACTGAAGCTTTCTTT.

Worth noting for this clonotype: This sequence may be a read error, since a much larger clone differs from it by one base. The rearrangement joins TRBV7-2 to TRBJ1-3, with D possibly TRBD1 on 6 matching bases. Germline V gene data show CDR1 as SGHTA and CDR2 as FQGNSA. This CDR3 has 15 amino acids. The CDR3 coding sequence is TGTGCCAGCAGCTTAGGCGGGACATTTGGAAACACCTTATATTTT. Translation gives CASSLGGTFGNTLYF.

This clonotype was observed a handful of times. The V and J genes are TRBV24-1 and TRBJ2-1; the match to TRBD2 covers 7 bases. The germline CDR1 and CDR2 sequences are KGHDR and SFDVKD. CDR3 length equals 16 residues. With V trimmed by 7 bases and J by 2 bases, 10 bases remained unmatched. The CDR3 nucleotides are TGTGCCACCAGCGGGAGGTCTAGCGGAACCTACAATGAGCAGTTCTTC. As protein: CATSGRSSGTYNEQFF.

This clonotype was seen a few times. It is unclear where the CDR3 begins or ends on the DNA, so no DNA is shown, and the CDR3 is as TCRdb lists it. The genes are TRBV7-9 and TRBJ2-7; TRBD2, the D gene given by the table, was not confirmed from the DNA. The CDR3 sequence runs 22 residues, both termini included. Germline V gives CDR1 SEHNR, CDR2 FQNEAQ (reference sequence). This CDR3 is CASSLDGTDYERYFGPGTRQYF.

This clonotype was observed many times. CDR3 residues: CATSPRGGAANSGANVLTF. The CDR3 nucleotides read TGTGCCACCAGCCCCCGGGGTGGGGCCGCCAACTCTGGGGCCAACGTCCTGACTTTC. The chain joins TRBV15 to TRBJ2-6; possibly TRBD1 or TRBD2 for D (5 bases each). Germline CDR1 reads LNHNV; CDR2 reads YYDKDF (reference sequence). The CDR3 is 19 residues long. The V and J ends lost 5 bases and 0 bases respectively, with 20 bases between them.

This clonotype was recorded at least ten times. The chain links TRBV7-7 to TRBJ1-6, with D unresolved. CDR1 is SSHAT and CDR2 is FNYEAQ in the germline V gene (reference sequence). The CDR3 is made up of 13 amino acids. Trimming stripped 4 bases from V and 7 bases from J, with 8 bases between. CDR3 in DNA: TGTGCCAGCAGCTCCAGCCTGAATTCACCCCTCCACTTT. Encoded protein: CASSSSLNSPLHF. Supplemented by reference TRBV7-7 and TRBJ1-6, the full variable domain reads GAGVSQSPRYKVTKRGQDVTLRCDPISSHATLYWYQQALGQGPEFLTYFNYEAQPDKSGLPSDRFSAERPEGSISTLTIQRTEQRDSAMYRCASSSSLNSPLHFGNGTRLTVT.

In this sample, this clonotype turned up many times. The chain is built from TRBV7-6 and TRBJ2-7; 8 nucleotides match TRBD2. The CDR3 contains 15 residues. Germline trimming cut 3 bases from V and 2 bases from J; bases unmatched to any gene: 6. Germline V CDR1 and CDR2: SGHVS, FNYEAQ. The CDR3 spells CASSFATGGTYEQYF. The CDR3 nucleotides read TGTGCCAGCAGCTTCGCGACGGGAGGGACCTACGAGCAGTACTTC. The complete variable domain, with remaining parts taken from reference TRBV7-6 and TRBJ2-7, reads GAGVSQSPRYKVTKRGQDVALRCDPISGHVSLYWYRQALGQGPEFLTYFNYEAQQDKSGLPNDRFSAERPEGSISTLTIQRTEQRDSAMYRCASSFATGGTYEQYFGPGTRLTVT.

This clonotype occurred a few times. This rearrangement joins TRBV27 to TRBJ2-7; 7 nucleotides match TRBD1. This CDR3 is built from 16 residues. Germline loops: CDR1 MNHEY, CDR2 SMNVEV (reference sequence). Trimming removed 0 bases from V and 5 bases from J; junction bases left unmatched: 10. The CDR3 is CASSLSIKTGSNEQYF. CDR3 nucleotides: TGTGCCAGCAGTTTATCGATCAAGACAGGGTCGAACGAGCAGTACTTC.

The chain has TRBV12-3 or TRBV12-4 and TRBJ2-7, with D tentatively TRBD1 (6 bases). This CDR3 spans 13 amino acids. V gave up 5 bases and J gave up 2 bases, with 10 bases separating them. In DNA form, the CDR3 reads TGTGCCAGCAGTGAACAGGGCCCCTACGAGCAGTACTTC. Translated, it gives CASSEQGPYEQYF.

This clonotype was detected many times. The chain employs TRBV7-2 and TRBJ2-7, with D unclear. Germline V gene lookup returns CDR1 SGHTA and CDR2 FQGNSA. Trimming removed 4 bases from V and 6 bases from J, with 13 bases in between. CDR3 length equals 13 residues. The CDR3 loop is CASSSRVLGEQYF. The CDR3 DNA follows: TGTGCCAGCAGCTCACGGGTACTGGGCGAGCAGTACTTC.

The chain combines TRBV28 with TRBJ2-7, with unresolved D. Germline values: CDR1 MDHEN, CDR2 SYDVKM. The germline V and J ends were trimmed by 7 bases and 0 bases, with 10 bases remaining between them. The CDR3 consists of 13 residues. The CDR3 DNA reads as TGTGCCAGCAATGCAGGCAACTCCTACGAGCAGTACTTC. Protein product: CASNAGNSYEQYF.

V and J are TRBV14 and TRBJ1-6; the D is unclear. V was shortened by 4 bases and J by 6 bases, with 7 bases between the two germline ends. Germline loops: CDR1 SGHDN, CDR2 FVKESK. The CDR3 runs 13 residues. CDR3 sequence reads: CASSPWGNSPLHF. In DNA form, the CDR3 reads TGTGCCAGCAGCCCCTGGGGTAATTCACCCCTCCACTTT.

This clonotype was detected many times. This rearrangement joins TRBV7-2 to TRBJ1-4, with D perhaps TRBD1 (5 bases). The V gene lost 5 bases and the J gene lost 6 bases, with 10 bases spanning the gap. CDR3 length: 13 amino acids. The V gene's germline CDR1 is SGHTA and CDR2 FQGNSA. The CDR3 DNA reads as TGTGCCAGCAGCGGGGGAGGGTATGAAAAACTGTTTTTT. Translated, it gives CASSGGGYEKLFF.